These 3 T cell receptor beta chains originate from one sample sequenced in a study of T cell responses to AZD1222 COVID-19 vaccine (dated by TCRdb to the early 2020s). This specimen's time point label, per the study, means: baseline before first vaccination. The method behind the library was the immunoSEQ multiplex PCR assay. TCRdb limited this immuneACCESS table to in-frame rearrangements with V and J called. A share of clones is missing; checked studies link under half to unresolved V genes, and the rest is unexplained. This sample is represented by 90,000 to 120,000 clones; around nine tenths of them were singletons. The ten largest make up about 3% of the sample. Source: peripheral blood, taken on day 0 of AZD1222 vaccination. All receptors come from an adult in good health.

The chain combines TRBV7-2 with TRBJ1-3, with D uncertain. CDR3 size: 15 residues. The germline V gene encodes CDR1 SGHTA and CDR2 FQGNSA. Trimming removed 1 base at V and 0 bases at J, with 7 bases between. The CDR3 DNA is TGTGCCAGCAGCTTAGACACTAGCTCTGGAAACACCATATATTTT. Translated: CASSLDTSSGNTIYF.

This clone was seen only a few times. This rearrangement joins TRBV7-9 to TRBJ1-6; TRBD1 agrees at 9 bases. The CDR3 covers 16 residues. Losses at the gene ends were 4 bases for V and 6 bases for J; bases not matched to a gene: 7. From germline, CDR1 is SEHNR and CDR2 FQNEAQ (reference sequence). Written as DNA, the CDR3 is TGTGCCAGCAGCTCCACAGGGGGCTCGTTTAATTCACCCCTCCACTTT. This encodes CASSSTGGSFNSPLHF.

V usage is TRBV9 and J usage is TRBJ2-1, with D unresolved. Germline CDR1 reads SGDLS; CDR2 reads YYNGEE. V lost 0 bases, J lost 7 bases, and 14 bases lay in between. This CDR3 is built from 15 residues. CDR3 sequence reads: CASSVAPDPWNEQFF. In DNA form, the CDR3 reads TGTGCCAGCAGCGTAGCGCCTGATCCGTGGAATGAGCAGTTCTTC. Drawing the rest from reference TRBV9 and TRBJ2-1, the complete variable domain is DSGVTQTPKHLITATGQRVTLRCSPRSGDLSVYWYQQSLDQGLQFLIQYYNGEERAKGNILERFSAQQFPDLHSELNLSSLELGDSALYFCASSVAPDPWNEQFFGPGTRLTVL.